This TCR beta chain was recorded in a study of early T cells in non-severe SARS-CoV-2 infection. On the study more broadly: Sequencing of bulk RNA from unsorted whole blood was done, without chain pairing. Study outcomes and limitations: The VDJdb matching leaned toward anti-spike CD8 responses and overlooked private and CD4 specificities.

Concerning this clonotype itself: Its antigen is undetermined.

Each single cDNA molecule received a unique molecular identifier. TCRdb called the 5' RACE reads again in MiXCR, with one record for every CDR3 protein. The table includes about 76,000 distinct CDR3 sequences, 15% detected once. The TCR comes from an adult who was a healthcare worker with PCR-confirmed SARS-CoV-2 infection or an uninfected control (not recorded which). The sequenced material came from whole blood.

CDR3 nucleotides: TGTGCCAGCAGTTTCAGTGCAGGAACCTACACAGATACGCAGTATTTT. Translation: CASSFSAGTYTDTQYF. This chain connects TRBV28 to TRBJ2-3; D gene uncertain. CDR1 is MDHEN and CDR2 is SYDVKM in the germline V gene. The V end lost 3 bases, the J end lost 2 bases, and 15 bases lay between the germline ends. There are 16 residues in the CDR3.